This T cell receptor beta chain emerged from a study of T and B cells in COVID-19 patients. Germline trimming cut 4 bases from V and 9 bases from J; bases unmatched to any gene: 2. The CDR3 is 14 amino acids. Per germline, CDR1 MNHEY and CDR2 SMNVEV (reference sequence). In this sample, this clonotype is medium-sized. Each TRB amplification used roughly 220-550 ng of genomic DNA from blood. Multiplex PCR with BIOMED2 TRB-A/B primer pools amplified TRB rearrangements. MiXCR, run by TCRdb on the multiplex PCR reads, gives a single entry per CDR3 protein. The table records 5,500 to 8,000 distinct CDR3 sequences, around 33% of them present only once.

The receptor was isolated from a human donor who had recovered from COVID-19. The chain is built from TRBV27 and TRBJ2-1, with 14 nucleotides matching TRBD2. The source material was blood. The DNA of the CDR3 is TGTGCCAGCAGTTCGACTAGCGGGGGGGGTGAGCAGTTCTTC. Its protein is CASSSTSGGGEQFF.